The count of the clone carrying this T cell receptor beta chain is one. Its antigen is still unknown. This CDR3 has 16 amino acids. Germline V CDR1 and CDR2: SGHTS, YDEGEE. Trimming cost V 10 bases and J 0 bases, with 21 bases left between them. This specimen comes from a study of shared clonotypes between healthy human individuals. General observations from the study: Larger richness was generally estimated for naive than memory subsets.

Terminally differentiated effector memory CD45RA+ cells were left out of the naive CD8 fraction, which was CD45RO-negative and positively selected for CCR7. The study drew its donors from healthy HIV-negative adults without recent acute infections or vaccinations. Caucasian adults living in Nashville, Tennessee, provided all samples. At deep level, the assay was performed. Method: immunoSEQ multiplex PCR; TCRdb's copy keeps in-frame clones and lacks some. The sample lists fewer than 1 million clones, roughly 96% occurring once. This chain connects TRBV5-8 to TRBJ2-3; a possible D gene is TRBD2 (6 bases). The sequence came from a man aged 30 to 39 in good health. The sample was naive CD8+ T cells sorted from blood. The CDR3 bases are TGTGCCCCGTACCCGGGGGAAGGGATCAGCACAGATACGCAGTATTTT. Translating it yields CAPYPGEGISTDTQYF.